The clone carrying this T cell receptor beta chain was seen more than once but under ten times. TCRdb fed the RT-PCR reads into MiXCR, producing one record per CDR3 protein. The sample holds roughly 880,000 distinct CDR3 sequences, about a sixth seen once. The CDR3 consists of 14 residues. Germline CDR1 and CDR2: LGHNA and YNFKEQ. The germline V and J ends were trimmed by 5 bases and 2 bases, with 12 bases remaining between them. The source of the sample is a study of patients and donors after allogeneic stem cell transplantation. This chain joins TRBV4-2 and TRBJ1-2, with D perhaps matching TRBD1 (6 bases). The receptor comes from a human donor who was either an allogeneic HSCT recipient or a stem cell or donor lymphocyte infusion donor (not recorded which). It is not recorded whose cells these are; they may come from a transplant donor. The sequenced sample consisted of blood, either unsorted or a sorted T cell fraction (not recorded which). CDR3 protein: CASSSGEANYGYTF. The CDR3 DNA reads as TGTGCCAGCAGCTCAGGGGAGGCAAACTATGGCTACACCTTC.